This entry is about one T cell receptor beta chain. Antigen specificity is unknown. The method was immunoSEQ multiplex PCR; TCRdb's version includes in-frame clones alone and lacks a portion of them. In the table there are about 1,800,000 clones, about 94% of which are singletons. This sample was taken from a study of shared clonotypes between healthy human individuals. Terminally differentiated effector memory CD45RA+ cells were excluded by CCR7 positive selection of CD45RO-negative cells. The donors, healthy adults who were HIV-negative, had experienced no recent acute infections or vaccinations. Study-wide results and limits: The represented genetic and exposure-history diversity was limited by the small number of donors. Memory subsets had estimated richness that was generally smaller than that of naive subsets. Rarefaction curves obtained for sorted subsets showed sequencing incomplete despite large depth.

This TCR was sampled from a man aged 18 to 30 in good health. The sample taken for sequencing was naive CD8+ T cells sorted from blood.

CDR3 nucleotide sequence: TGTGCCAGCAGCCCCGGACAGAGCAATCAGCCCCAGCATTTT. Its protein product is CASSPGQSNQPQHF. The V call is TRBV6-6, the J call TRBJ1-5; D is perhaps TRBD1 (6 bases). CDR1 is MNHNY and CDR2 is SVGAGI in the germline V gene (reference sequence). The V end was cut by 6 bases, the J end by 1 base, with 10 bases between. This CDR3 spans 14 amino acids.